This T cell receptor beta chain was sequenced for a study of PD-1 blockade in classical Hodgkin lymphoma (dated by TCRdb to about 2020). Concerning the study at large: Nivolumab dosing was 3 mg/kg intravenously every 2 weeks, continuing until either disease progression or unacceptable toxicity. The study used CyTOF and TCR beta sequencing to define a peripheral blood immune signature of response to PD-1 blockade in classical Hodgkin lymphoma.

As encoded in the germline V gene, CDR1 is SQVTM while CDR2 is ANQGSEA. From its cysteine to its phenylalanine, the CDR3 spans 13 amino acids. Here the CDR3 DNA is all that survives: 39 bases in frame from base 1. Trimming at the junction amounts to 7 bases on V and 3 bases on J, and the germline ends lie 16 bases apart. The time point label for this specimen denotes: cycle 4 day 1 (C4D1), after less than 7 weeks of nivolumab. All trial patients had relapsed after autologous stem cell transplantation, with cohorts A, B and C differing in prior brentuximab vedotin exposure. A Miltenyi CD4+ T cell isolation kit was used for magnetic negative selection to purify CD4+ T cells from thawed PBMCs. A total of under 70 patients with relapsed/refractory classical Hodgkin lymphoma made up the trial cohort, and each patient's best overall response was complete response, partial response or progressive disease. In the multi-cohort phase II CheckMate 205 trial, trial patients received single-agent nivolumab. An independent review committee assessed best overall response by applying the 2007 International Working Group response criteria. PBMCs from the trial were collected at three points: immediately before nivolumab initiation (C1D1), and during therapy at cycle 2 day 1 and cycle 4 day 1. Peripheral blood was collected in 8 mL Vacutainer Cell Preparation Tubes, from which PBMCs were isolated by centrifugation and then cryopreserved. Purified CD4+ and CD8+ fractions were prepared only for cases with an additional available PBMC sample. Magnetically labelled cells were depleted on LS columns in a quadroMACS separator, and the flow-through was collected as the purified fraction.

A remark on this clone: This clone's antigen is unknown. There are no base qualities to consult, and no much larger clone falls within one base.

The paper's findings and limits, for the study overall: Only a single clinical trial cohort was studied, and what caused the repertoire differences, possibly disease activity or prior therapy, remained undefined. Baseline TCR diversity was reported to be lower in newly diagnosed patients than in healthy donors and to be lower still in relapsed/refractory patients. Lower diversity was seen in patients whose nivolumab began less than 1 year after ASCT, and these patients were left out of later analyses so that immune reconstitution would not confound the results. CD4+ but not CD8+ TCR diversity rose significantly by C4D1 (p=0.0027 vs p=0.16), most apparent in complete responders (p=0.02). Trial patients with a complete response had baseline diversity similar to that of newly diagnosed patients, while partial responders and progressors had significantly lower diversity.

Genomic DNA was isolated using the Qiagen DNeasy kit from unsorted PBMCs as well as from negatively selected CD4+ and CD8+ fractions. Using primers that anneal to V and J segments, immunoSEQ multiplex PCR amplified the TCR beta CDR3 regions. A synthetic immune receptor repertoire was used to minimize amplification bias, and any residual bias was removed computationally once sequencing was done. Under the source paper's analysis protocol: Repertoire diversity was quantified as the Shannon entropy index using custom Python scripts. The unsorted, CD4+ and CD8+ repertoires were each analyzed separately, with the exception of combined analyses, where CD4+ and CD8+ sequences were merged in silico. A clone was considered expanded if an increase in frequency of at least 2-fold after treatment relative to C1D1 was found, and a pseudocount of 0.5 was applied to clones undetected at baseline. Clones with 0 or 1 copy at C1D1 were defined as singleton clones, while clones with 2 or more copies were defined as non-singleton clones. Clones expanded in unsorted samples were assigned a CD4+, CD8+ or unknown annotation through matching of protein sequences in sorted samples from the same patient. Wilcoxon tests on paired samples were used to test diversity changes from C1D1 to C4D1. TCRdb mirrors the immuneACCESS table, restricted to in-frame sequences. Some clones are absent from its copies; in checked studies, under half trace to an unresolved V gene, and the reason for the others is unknown. Clonal size and the V and J genes are those of that table, whereas D and trimming came from the DNA. Recorded for this sample are 18,000 or so clones; 70% of them occurred a single time. The top ten clones comprise roughly 2.5% of the sample.

The chain uses TRBV29-1 and TRBJ2-7; TRBD1 could be the D gene, as 5 bases match. This TCR was sampled from a human donor with classical Hodgkin lymphoma. This material consisted of CD4+ T cells from blood, taken before the fourth cycle of nivolumab. The encoded CDR3 is CSARQRTGYEQYF. DNA sequence: TGCAGCGCTCGACAGAGGACGGGCTACGAGCAGTACTTC.